The present T cell receptor beta chain was sequenced within a study of T cell changes during pregnancy in multiple sclerosis (dated by TCRdb to between 2018 and 2021). A note on the overall study: Changes in the T cell repertoire over the course of pregnancy were examined in this study in women with multiple sclerosis.

Ends trimmed: V by 4 bases, J by 1 base; bases unmatched to a gene: 3. Spanning cysteine to phenylalanine, the CDR3 consists of 14 amino acids. Left in the record is the CDR3 DNA by itself, 42 bases read in frame from the first base. From a lookup of the germline V gene (reference sequence), CDR1 and CDR2 are MNHEY and SMNVEV. A remark on this clone: The antigen it binds to is not known. No base-level quality is on record; no much larger clone is a single base apart.

The method behind the library was the immunoSEQ multiplex PCR assay. TCRdb stores this immuneACCESS table with in-frame sequences only. Part of the clones is absent; in the studies checked, under half of the shortfall reflects unresolved V genes, and no reason is known for the rest. The sample table contains about 86,000 clones; only one count was recorded for about 91% of them. The top ten hold around 1.7% of the sample. The rearranged segments are TRBV27 and TRBJ1-1, with 7 bases in between that match TRBD1. This specimen was peripheral blood, taken in the first trimester of pregnancy. This TCR was sampled from a female donor in good health, enrolled as a control in a pregnancy study. This receptor has the CDR3 CASSSGQTNTEAFF. The nucleotide sequence reads as follows: TGTGCCAGCAGTTCGGGACAGACGAACACTGAAGCTTTCTTT.